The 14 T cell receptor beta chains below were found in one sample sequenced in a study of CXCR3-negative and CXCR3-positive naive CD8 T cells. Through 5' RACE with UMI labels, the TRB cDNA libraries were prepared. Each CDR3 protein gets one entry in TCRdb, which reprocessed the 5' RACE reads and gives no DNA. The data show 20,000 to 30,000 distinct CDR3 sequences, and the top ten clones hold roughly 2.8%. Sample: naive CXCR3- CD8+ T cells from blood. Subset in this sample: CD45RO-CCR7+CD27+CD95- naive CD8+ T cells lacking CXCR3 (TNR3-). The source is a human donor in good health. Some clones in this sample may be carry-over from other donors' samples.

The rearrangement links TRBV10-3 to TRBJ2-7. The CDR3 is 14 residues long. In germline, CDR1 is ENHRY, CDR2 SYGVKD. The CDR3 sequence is CAISETDQNYEQYF.

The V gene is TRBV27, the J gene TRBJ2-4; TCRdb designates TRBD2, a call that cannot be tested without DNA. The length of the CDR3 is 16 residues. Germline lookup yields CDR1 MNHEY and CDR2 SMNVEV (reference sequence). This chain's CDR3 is CASSPRSKIAKNIQYF.

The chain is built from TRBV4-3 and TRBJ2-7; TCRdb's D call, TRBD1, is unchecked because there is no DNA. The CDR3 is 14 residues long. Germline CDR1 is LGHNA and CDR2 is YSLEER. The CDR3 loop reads CASSQVEGSHEQYF.

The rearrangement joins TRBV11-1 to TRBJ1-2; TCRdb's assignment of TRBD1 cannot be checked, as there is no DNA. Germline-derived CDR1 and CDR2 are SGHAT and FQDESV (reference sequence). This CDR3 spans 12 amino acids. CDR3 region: CASSPDSYGYTF.

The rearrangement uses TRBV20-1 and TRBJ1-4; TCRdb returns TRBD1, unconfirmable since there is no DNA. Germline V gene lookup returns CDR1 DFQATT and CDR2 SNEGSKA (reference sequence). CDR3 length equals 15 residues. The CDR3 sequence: CSAKDRGVTNEKLFF.

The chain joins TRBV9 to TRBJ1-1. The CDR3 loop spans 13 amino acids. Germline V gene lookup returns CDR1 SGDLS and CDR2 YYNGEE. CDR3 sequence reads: CASSVEALDEAFF.

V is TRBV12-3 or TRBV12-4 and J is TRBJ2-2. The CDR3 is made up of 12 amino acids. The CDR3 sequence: CASSPDTGELFF.

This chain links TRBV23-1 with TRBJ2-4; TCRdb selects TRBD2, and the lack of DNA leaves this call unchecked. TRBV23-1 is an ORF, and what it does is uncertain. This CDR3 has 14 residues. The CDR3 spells CASSLKDSGHIQYF.

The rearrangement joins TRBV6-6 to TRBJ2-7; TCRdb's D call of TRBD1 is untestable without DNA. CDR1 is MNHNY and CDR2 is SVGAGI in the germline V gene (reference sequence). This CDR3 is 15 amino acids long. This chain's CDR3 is CASSLVGRDPYEQYF.

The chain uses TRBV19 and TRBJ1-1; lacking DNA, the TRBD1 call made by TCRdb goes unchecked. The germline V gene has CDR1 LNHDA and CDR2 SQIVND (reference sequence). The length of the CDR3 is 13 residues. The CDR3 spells CASNPGGNTEAFF.

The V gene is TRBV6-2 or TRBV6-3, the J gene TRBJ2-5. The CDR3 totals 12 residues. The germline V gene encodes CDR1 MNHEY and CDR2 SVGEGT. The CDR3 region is CASSWVEETQYF.

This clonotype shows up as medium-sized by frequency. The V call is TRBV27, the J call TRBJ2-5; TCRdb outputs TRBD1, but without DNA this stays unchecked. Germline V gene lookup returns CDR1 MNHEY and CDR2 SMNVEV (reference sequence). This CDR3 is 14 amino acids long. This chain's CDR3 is CASSDREVPETQYF.

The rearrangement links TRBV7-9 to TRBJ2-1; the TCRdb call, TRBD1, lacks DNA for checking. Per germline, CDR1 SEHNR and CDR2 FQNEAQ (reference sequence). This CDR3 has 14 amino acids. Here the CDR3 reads CASSQWDPYNEQFF.

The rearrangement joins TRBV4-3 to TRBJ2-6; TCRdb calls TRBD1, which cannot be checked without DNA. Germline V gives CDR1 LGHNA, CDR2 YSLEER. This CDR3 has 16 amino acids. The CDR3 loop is CASSQDAGSGANVLTF.